This TCR beta chain was documented in a study of patients and donors after allogeneic stem cell transplantation. TCRdb re-derived calls from the RT-PCR reads in MiXCR, one entry per CDR3 protein. The sample lists roughly 960,000 distinct CDR3 sequences, 18% occurring once. The CDR3 consists of 15 residues. The germline V gene has CDR1 MNHEY and CDR2 SVGEGT. V gave up 5 bases and J gave up 4 bases; unmatched junction bases: 7. Sequenced sample: blood, either unsorted or a sorted T cell fraction (not recorded which). The TCR comes from a human donor who was either an allogeneic HSCT recipient or a stem cell or donor lymphocyte infusion donor (not recorded which). It is not recorded whose cells these are; they may come from a transplant donor. The V gene is TRBV6-2 or TRBV6-3, the J gene TRBJ1-2; 10 bases agree with TRBD1. The CDR3 nucleotides are TGTGCCAGCAGTCAGACCGGGACAGGGGCCTATGGCTACACCTTC. It specifies CASSQTGTGAYGYTF.